These T cell receptor beta chains were read from a single sample in a study of blood T cell repertoires in COVID-19. Assay: immunoSEQ multiplex PCR; the TCRdb copy retains only in-frame clones and omits some. The sample yields roughly 200,000 clones, 85% seen once. The specimen sequenced was peripheral blood. Every receptor here comes from a woman in her fifties or sixties with acute or convalescent COVID-19. The CDR3 runs from the conserved cysteine through the conserved F or W. Each record gives: clone size, J gene, V gene, D gene, CDR3 DNA, CDR3 protein. A D gene is named only where the DNA matches it firmly. Clone size, where shown, is once, few, many, or a class for clones that have expanded.

. TRBJ1-2 TRBV19 TRBD1 TGTGCCAGTAGTACCGGACAGGGACGCTACACCTTC CASSTGQGRYTF
. TRBJ1-5 TRBV5-1 TRBD1 TGCGCCAGCAGCTTGGGGCAGGGGGACAATCAGCCCCAGCATTTT CASSLGQGDNQPQHF
few TRBJ1-6 TRBV28 . TGTGCCAGCAGTTTAGCCAGGGGACAAAGTTCACCCCTCCACTTT CASSLARGQSSPLHF
. TRBJ2-5 TRBV2 . TGTGCCAGCACTCTCATGAGGGAGACCCAGTACTTC CASTLMRETQYF
. TRBJ2-2 TRBV15 . TGTGCCACCAGCAGAGATCCGACTAGTTTCGGGGAGCTGTTTTTT CATSRDPTSFGELFF
. TRBJ1-2 TRBV15 . TGTGCCACCAGCAGCGGTAGCGGGGATGGCTACACCTTC CATSSGSGDGYTF
. TRBJ1-1 TRBV3-1/TRBV3-2 . TGTGCCAGCAGACCTCAGGGAATGAACACTGAAGCTTTCTTT CASRPQGMNTEAFF
. TRBJ1-5 TRBV6-1 TRBD1 TGTGCCAGCAGTGAAGACGGGACAGGGTTTCAGCCCCAGCATTTT CASSEDGTGFQPQHF
. TRBJ1-1 TRBV3-1/TRBV3-2 TRBD1 TGTGCCAGCAGTCGGACAGGAGTGAACACTGAAGCTTTCTTT CASSRTGVNTEAFF
. TRBJ2-2 TRBV19 . TGTGCCAGTAGGAGAACAGGGTACACCGGGGAGCTGTTTTTT CASRRTGYTGELFF
medium-sized TRBJ2-1 TRBV4-1 . TGCGCCAGCAGCCGGGACTTCGAGCAGTTCTTC CASSRDFEQFF
. TRBJ1-2 TRBV3-1/TRBV3-2 . TGTGCCAGCAGCCAAGGAGCGTCAGCGGCGAGAGGCTACACCTTC CASSQGASAARGYTF
. TRBJ2-2 TRBV11-2 . TGTGCCAGCAGCTCCCTCCTGGCCACCGGGGAGCTGTTTTTT CASSSLLATGELFF
. TRBJ1-1 TRBV6-5 . TGTGCCAGCAGCCTCAGGGGGAACACTGAAGCTTTCTTT CASSLRGNTEAFF
. TRBJ2-5 TRBV16 TRBD1 TGTGCCAGCAGCCAATTGCGGGACAGGGTAAAAGAGACCCAGTACTTC CASSQLRDRVKETQYF
. TRBJ2-1 TRBV20-1 . TGCAGTGCTAGCGTATATGAGCAGTTCTTC CSASVYEQFF
. TRBJ2-1 TRBV6-1 . TGTGCCAGCAGTGGCGGTTTTGCGGTACCCTACAATGAGCAGTTCTTC CASSGGFAVPYNEQFF
. TRBJ2-3 TRBV13 TRBD1 TGTGCCAGCAGCTTAAGGGGGCCTCAGTATTTT CASSLRGPQYF
. TRBJ1-4 TRBV4-1 TRBD1 TGCGCCAGCAGCCTCGGGACAGTTTCTGAAAAACTGTTTTTT CASSLGTVSEKLFF
. TRBJ2-5 TRBV7-3 . TGTGCCAGCAGCTTAAAAGGCAAAGGGGATGAGACCCAGTACTTC CASSLKGKGDETQYF
. TRBJ2-2 TRBV11-2 TRBD2 TGTGCCAGCAGCTACCATGGACTAGCGGGTTACACCGGGGAGCTGTTTTTT CASSYHGLAGYTGELFF
. TRBJ1-1 TRBV4-1 TRBD1 TGCGCCAGCAGCCATCCCGGACAGGGTGAAGCTTTCTTT CASSHPGQGEAFF
. TRBJ1-2 TRBV20-1 TRBD1 TGCAGTGCTAGTTCGGACAGGGACTATGGCTACACCTTC CSASSDRDYGYTF
. TRBJ2-1 TRBV7-8 . TGTGCCAGCAGTTCCAGGGGCTGGAGCACAGTTTACAATGAGCAGTTCTTC CASSSRGWSTVYNEQFF
. TRBJ1-2 TRBV7-9 . TGTGCCAGCAGCCTGAGCGGCGGAGGCTACACCTTC CASSLSGGGYTF
. TRBJ1-5 TRBV19 . TGTGCCAGTAGTACAACGGAGGGGACCAATCAGCCCCAGCATTTT CASSTTEGTNQPQHF
once TRBJ1-3 TRBV18 . TGTGCCAGCTCACCACTGCTCACGGGAGATATTGGAAACACCATATATTTT CASSPLLTGDIGNTIYF
. TRBJ2-1 TRBV2 . TGTGCCAGCAGTGAAGCGCTTGGCCGTTCCTACAATGAGCAGTTCTTC CASSEALGRSYNEQFF
. TRBJ2-6 TRBV6-5 TRBD1 TGTGCCAGCAGGCAGGGGGCGGCCGGGGCCAACGTCCTGACTTTC CASRQGAAGANVLTF
. TRBJ1-2 TRBV12-3/TRBV12-4 . TGTGCCAGCACGGAGGGGAAGGACTATGGCTACACCTTC CASTEGKDYGYTF